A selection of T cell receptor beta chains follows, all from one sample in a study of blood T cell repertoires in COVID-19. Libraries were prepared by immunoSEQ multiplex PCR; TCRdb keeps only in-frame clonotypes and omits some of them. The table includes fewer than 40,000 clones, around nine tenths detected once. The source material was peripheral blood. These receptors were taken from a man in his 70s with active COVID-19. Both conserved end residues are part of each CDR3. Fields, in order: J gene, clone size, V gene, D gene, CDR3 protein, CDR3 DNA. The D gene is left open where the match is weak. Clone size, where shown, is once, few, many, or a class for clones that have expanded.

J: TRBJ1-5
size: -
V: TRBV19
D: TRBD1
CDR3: CASSIRQGGLYSNQPQHF
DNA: TGTGCCAGTAGTATTAGACAGGGAGGCCTTTATAGCAATCAGCCCCAGCATTTT

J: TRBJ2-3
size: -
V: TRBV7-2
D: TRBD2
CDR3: CASSLAASGGADTQYF
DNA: TGTGCCAGCAGCTTAGCGGCTAGCGGGGGAGCTGACACGCAGTATTTT

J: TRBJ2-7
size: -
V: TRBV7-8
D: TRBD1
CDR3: CASSRPPRRGNEQYF
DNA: TGTGCCAGCAGCCGGCCACCGCGCAGGGGGAACGAGCAGTACTTC

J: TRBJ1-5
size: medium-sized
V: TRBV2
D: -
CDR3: CASSLDGGGQPQHF
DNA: TGTGCCAGCAGTCTGGATGGGGGGGGTCAGCCCCAGCATTTT

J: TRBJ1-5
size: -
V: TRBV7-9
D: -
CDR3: CASSSTERNQPQHF
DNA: TGTGCCAGCAGCTCTACAGAGCGCAATCAGCCCCAGCATTTT

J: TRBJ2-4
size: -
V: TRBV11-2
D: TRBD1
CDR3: CASSWPRGHSKNIQYF
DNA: TGTGCCAGCAGCTGGCCCAGGGGGCATAGCAAAAACATTCAGTACTTC

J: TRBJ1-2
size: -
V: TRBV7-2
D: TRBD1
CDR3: CASSLVGTGDGYTF
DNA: TGTGCCAGCAGCTTAGTTGGGACAGGGGATGGCTACACCTTC

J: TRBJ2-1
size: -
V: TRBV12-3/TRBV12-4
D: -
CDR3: CASRGLTNEQFF
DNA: TGTGCCAGCAGGGGACTCACTAATGAGCAGTTCTTC

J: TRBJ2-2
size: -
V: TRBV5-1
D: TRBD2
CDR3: CASSRSGGATGELFF
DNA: TGCGCCAGCAGCAGGAGCGGGGGGGCCACCGGGGAGCTGTTTTTT

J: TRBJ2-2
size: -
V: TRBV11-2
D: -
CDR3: CASRRPGQRRSGELFF
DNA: TGTGCCAGCAGAAGACCGGGACAAAGGAGGAGCGGGGAGCTGTTTTTT

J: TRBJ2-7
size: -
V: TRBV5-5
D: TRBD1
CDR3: CASGQAGTGSYEQYF
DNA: TGTGCCAGCGGCCAGGCCGGGACAGGGTCCTACGAGCAGTACTTC

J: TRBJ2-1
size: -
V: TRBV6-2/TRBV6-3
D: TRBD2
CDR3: CASSPGTSEAYEQFF
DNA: TGTGCCAGCAGTCCGGGGACTAGCGAGGCCTATGAGCAGTTCTTC

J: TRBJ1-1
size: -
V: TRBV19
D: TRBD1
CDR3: CASSISDRWNTEAFF
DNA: TGTGCCAGTAGTATATCGGACAGGTGGAACACTGAAGCTTTCTTT

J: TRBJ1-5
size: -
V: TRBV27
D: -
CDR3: CASSSRRGTNQPQHF
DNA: TGTGCCAGCAGTTCTCGTAGGGGGACAAATCAGCCCCAGCATTTT

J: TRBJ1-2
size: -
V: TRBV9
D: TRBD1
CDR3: CASLDVGRGWGYTF
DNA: TGTGCCAGCCTAGACGTGGGCAGGGGGTGGGGCTACACCTTC

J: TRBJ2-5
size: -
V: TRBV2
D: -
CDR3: CASSEAQETQYF
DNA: TGTGCCAGCAGTGAGGCCCAAGAGACCCAGTACTTC

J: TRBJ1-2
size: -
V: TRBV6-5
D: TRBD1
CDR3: CASSRDRGVYGYTF
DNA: TGTGCCAGCAGCCGGGACAGGGGGGTCTATGGCTACACCTTC

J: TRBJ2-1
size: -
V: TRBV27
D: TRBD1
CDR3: CASSRQGRSYNEQFF
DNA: TGTGCCAGCAGCCGACAGGGTCGATCCTACAATGAGCAGTTCTTC

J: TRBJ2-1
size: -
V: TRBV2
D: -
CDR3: CASSGEVLGPYEQFF
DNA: TGTGCCAGCAGTGGGGAGGTCCTGGGCCCATATGAGCAGTTCTTC

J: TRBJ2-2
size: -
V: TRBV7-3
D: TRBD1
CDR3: CASSTRGRDTGELFF
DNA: TGTGCCAGCAGCACCAGGGGGCGTGACACCGGGGAGCTGTTTTTT

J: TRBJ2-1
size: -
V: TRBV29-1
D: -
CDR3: CSVVVGAVDEQFF
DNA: TGCAGCGTTGTGGTAGGGGCAGTGGATGAGCAGTTCTTC

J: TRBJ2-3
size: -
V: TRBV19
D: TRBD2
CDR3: CASSSVSGGSPDTQYF
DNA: TGTGCCAGTAGTTCCGTGAGCGGGGGGTCCCCAGATACGCAGTATTTT

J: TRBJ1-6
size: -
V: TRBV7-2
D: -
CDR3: CASSLGQYYNSPLHF
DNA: TGTGCCAGCAGCTTGGGCCAGTACTATAATTCACCCCTCCACTTT

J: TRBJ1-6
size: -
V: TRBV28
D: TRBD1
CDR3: CASGGQGHSPLHF
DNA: TGTGCCAGCGGGGGACAGGGGCATTCACCCCTCCACTTT

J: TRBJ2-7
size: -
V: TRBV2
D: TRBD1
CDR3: CASSSDRGTPEQYF
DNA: TGTGCCAGCAGTTCGGACAGGGGTACTCCCGAGCAGTACTTC

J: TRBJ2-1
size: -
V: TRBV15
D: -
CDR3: CATSRGGTSNNEQFF
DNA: TGTGCCACCAGCAGAGGTGGGACAAGTAACAATGAGCAGTTCTTC

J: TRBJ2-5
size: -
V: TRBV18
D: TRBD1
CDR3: CASSPQTGTGRAQTQYF
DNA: TGTGCCAGCTCACCCCAAACCGGGACAGGGAGGGCGCAGACCCAGTACTTC

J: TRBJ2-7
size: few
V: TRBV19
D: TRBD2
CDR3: CASSMAGASSYEQYF
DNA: TGTGCCAGTAGTATGGCGGGAGCGAGCTCCTACGAGCAGTACTTC

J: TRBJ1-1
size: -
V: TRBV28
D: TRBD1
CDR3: CASSSGTASNTEAFF
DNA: TGTGCCAGCAGTTCCGGGACAGCTTCGAACACTGAAGCTTTCTTT

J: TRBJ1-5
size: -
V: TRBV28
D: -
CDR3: CASSFEGWGKSNQPQHF
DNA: TGTGCCAGCAGTTTTGAGGGTTGGGGAAAAAGCAATCAGCCCCAGCATTTT

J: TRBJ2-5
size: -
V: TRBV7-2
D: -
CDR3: CASSLGGNGETQYF
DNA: TGTGCCAGCAGCTTAGGCGGGAACGGGGAGACCCAGTACTTC

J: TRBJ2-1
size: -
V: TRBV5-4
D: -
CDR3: CASSGTGTSYNEQFF
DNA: TGTGCCAGCAGCGGAACAGGGACCTCCTACAATGAGCAGTTCTTC

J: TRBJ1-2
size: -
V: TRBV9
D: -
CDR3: CASSVSGANYGYTF
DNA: TGTGCCAGCAGCGTCTCTGGAGCTAACTATGGCTACACCTTC

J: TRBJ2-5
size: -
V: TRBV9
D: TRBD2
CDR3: CASSVGSAGVETQYF
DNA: TGTGCCAGCAGCGTAGGCAGTGCGGGAGTGGAGACCCAGTACTTC

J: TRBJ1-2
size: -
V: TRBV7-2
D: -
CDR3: CASSLRGGGSYGYTF
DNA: TGTGCCAGCAGCCTTCGGGGTGGGGGGAGCTATGGCTACACCTTC

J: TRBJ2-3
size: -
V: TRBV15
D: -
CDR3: CATSRVRGLADTQYF
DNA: TGTGCCACCAGCAGAGTACGAGGGCTAGCAGATACGCAGTATTTT

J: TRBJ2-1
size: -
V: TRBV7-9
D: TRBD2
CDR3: CASSLGLAGGISSYNEQFF
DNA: TGTGCCAGCAGCTTAGGACTAGCGGGAGGGATCAGCTCCTACAATGAGCAGTTCTTC

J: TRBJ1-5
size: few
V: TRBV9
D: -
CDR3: CASSVDSGQPQHF
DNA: TGTGCCAGCAGCGTAGACAGTGGGCAGCCCCAGCATTTT

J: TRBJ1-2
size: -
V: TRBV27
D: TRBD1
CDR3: CASSSYRGPGYGYTF
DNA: TGTGCCAGCAGTTCCTACAGGGGGCCCGGCTATGGCTACACCTTC

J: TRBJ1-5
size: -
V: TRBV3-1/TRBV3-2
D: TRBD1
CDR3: CASSRQGARQPQHF
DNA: TGTGCCAGCAGCCGACAGGGGGCAAGACAGCCCCAGCATTTT

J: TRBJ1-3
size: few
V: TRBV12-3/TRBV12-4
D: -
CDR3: CASSLAANTIYF
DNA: TGTGCCAGCAGCTTAGCGGCAAACACCATATATTTT

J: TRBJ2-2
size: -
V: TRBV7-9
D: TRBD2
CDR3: CASSHPGLAGVGELFF
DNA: TGTGCCAGCAGCCACCCGGGACTAGCGGGAGTCGGGGAGCTGTTTTTT

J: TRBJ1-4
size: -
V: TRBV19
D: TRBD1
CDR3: CATGRSGQGALRGEKLFF
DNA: TGTGCCACCGGAAGGTCGGGACAGGGGGCTTTACGAGGCGAAAAACTGTTTTTT

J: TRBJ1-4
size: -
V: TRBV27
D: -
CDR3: CASRRYNEKLFF
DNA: TGTGCCAGCAGGAGATATAATGAAAAACTGTTTTTT

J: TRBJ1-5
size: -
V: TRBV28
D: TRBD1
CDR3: CASSVNRGGNQPQHF
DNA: TGTGCCAGCAGCGTTAACAGGGGTGGCAATCAGCCCCAGCATTTT

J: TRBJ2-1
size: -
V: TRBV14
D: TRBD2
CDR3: CASSQYLGLAGREQFF
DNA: TGTGCCAGCAGCCAATACCTGGGACTAGCGGGGCGAGAGCAGTTCTTC

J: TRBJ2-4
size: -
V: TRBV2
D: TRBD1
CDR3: CASSRGQGNIQYF
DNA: TGTGCCAGCAGTAGGGGACAGGGAAACATTCAGTACTTC

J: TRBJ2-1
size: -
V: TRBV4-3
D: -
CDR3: CASSQRVAVNEQFF
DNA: TGCGCCAGCAGCCAACGGGTAGCGGTCAATGAGCAGTTCTTC

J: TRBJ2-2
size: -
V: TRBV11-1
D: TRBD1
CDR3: CASSLVLDRGSGELFF
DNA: TGTGCCAGCAGCTTAGTCTTGGACAGGGGGTCCGGGGAGCTGTTTTTT

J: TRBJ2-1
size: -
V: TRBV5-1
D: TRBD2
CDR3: CASSLAPGGGGEQFF
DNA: TGCGCCAGCAGCTTGGCCCCGGGAGGAGGAGGTGAGCAGTTCTTC

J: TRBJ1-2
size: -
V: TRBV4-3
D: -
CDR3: CASSQDIEFGGAIMGYTF
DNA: TGCGCCAGCAGCCAAGATATAGAATTTGGGGGGGCCATAATGGGCTACACCTTC

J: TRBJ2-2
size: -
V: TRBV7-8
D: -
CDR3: CASRPQGSGELFF
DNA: TGTGCCAGCAGGCCCCAGGGTTCCGGGGAGCTGTTTTTT

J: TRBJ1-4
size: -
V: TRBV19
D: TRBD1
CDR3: CASKGGLLNEKLFF
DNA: TGTGCCAGTAAAGGGGGCCTTCTCAATGAAAAACTGTTTTTT

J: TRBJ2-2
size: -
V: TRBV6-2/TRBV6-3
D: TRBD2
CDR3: CASSYPLAGVVGELFF
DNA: TGTGCCAGCAGTTATCCGCTAGCGGGAGTGGTCGGGGAGCTGTTTTTT